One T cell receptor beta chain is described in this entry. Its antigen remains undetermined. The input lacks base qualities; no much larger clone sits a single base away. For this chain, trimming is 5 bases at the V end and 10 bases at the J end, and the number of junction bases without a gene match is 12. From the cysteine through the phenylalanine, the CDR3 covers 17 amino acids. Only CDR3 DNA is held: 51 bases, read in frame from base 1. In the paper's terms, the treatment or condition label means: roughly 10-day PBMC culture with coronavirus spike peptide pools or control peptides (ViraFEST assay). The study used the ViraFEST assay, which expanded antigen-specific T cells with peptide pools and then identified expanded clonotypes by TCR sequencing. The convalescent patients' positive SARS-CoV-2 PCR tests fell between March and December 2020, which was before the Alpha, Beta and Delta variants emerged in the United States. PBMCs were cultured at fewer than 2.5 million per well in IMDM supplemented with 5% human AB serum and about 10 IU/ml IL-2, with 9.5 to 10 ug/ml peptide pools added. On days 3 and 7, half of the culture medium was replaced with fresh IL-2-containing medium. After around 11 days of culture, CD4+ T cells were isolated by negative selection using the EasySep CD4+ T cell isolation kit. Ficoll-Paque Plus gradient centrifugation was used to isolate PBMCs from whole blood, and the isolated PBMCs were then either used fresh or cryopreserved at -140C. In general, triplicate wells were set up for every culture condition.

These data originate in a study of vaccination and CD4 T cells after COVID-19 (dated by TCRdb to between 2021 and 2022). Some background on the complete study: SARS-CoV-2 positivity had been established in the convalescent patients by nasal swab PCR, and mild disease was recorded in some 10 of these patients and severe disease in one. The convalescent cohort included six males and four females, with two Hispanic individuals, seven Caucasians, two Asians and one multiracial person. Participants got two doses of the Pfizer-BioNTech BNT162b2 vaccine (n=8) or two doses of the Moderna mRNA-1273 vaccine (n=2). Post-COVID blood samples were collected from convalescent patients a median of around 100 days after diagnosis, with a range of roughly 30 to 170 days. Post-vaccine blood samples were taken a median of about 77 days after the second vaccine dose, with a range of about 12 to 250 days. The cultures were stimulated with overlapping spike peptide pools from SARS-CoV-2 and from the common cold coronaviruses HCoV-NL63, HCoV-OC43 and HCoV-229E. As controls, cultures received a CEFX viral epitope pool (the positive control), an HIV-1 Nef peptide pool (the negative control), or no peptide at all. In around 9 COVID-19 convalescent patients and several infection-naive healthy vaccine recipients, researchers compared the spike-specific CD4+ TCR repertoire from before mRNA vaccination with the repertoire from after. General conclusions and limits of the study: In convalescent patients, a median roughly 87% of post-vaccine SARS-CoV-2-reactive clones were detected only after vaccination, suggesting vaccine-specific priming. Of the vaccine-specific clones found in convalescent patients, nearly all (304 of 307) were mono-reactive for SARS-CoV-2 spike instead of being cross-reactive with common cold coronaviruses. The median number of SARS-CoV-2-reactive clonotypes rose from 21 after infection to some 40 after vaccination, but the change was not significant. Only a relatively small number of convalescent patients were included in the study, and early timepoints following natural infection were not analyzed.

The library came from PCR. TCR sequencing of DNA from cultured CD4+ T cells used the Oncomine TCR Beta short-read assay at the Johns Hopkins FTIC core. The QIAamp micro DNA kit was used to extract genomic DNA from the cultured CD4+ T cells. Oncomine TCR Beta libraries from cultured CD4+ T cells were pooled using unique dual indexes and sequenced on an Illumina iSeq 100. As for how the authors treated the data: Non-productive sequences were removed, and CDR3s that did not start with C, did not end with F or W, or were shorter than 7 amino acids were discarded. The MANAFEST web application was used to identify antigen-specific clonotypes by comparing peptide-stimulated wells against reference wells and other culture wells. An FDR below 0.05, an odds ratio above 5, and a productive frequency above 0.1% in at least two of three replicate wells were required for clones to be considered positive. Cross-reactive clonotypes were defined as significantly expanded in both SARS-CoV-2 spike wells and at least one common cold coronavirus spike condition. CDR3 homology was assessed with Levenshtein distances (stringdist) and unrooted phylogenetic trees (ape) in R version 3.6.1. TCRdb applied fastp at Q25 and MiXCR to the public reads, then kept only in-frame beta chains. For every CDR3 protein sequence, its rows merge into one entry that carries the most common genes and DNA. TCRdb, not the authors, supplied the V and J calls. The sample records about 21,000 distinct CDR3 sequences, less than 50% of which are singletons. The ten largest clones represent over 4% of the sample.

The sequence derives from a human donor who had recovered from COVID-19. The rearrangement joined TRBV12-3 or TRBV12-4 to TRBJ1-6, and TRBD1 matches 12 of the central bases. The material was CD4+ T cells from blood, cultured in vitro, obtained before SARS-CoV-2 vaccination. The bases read TGTGCCAGCAGTACCCGGGACAGGGGGCGATTTCGGTCACCCCTCCACTTT. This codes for CASSTRDRGRFRSPLHF.